These 19 T cell receptor beta chains were sequenced from one sample in a study of post-analysis software for immune sequencing data. Overall study results and limits: Patients carried roughly 5 TRBV segments more frequently than controls did, and TRBV5-6, TRBV5-1 and TRBV20-1 were among them.

These receptors' antigens are unknown. The TCR beta cDNA libraries carried unique molecular identifiers. One entry per CDR3 protein results from TCRdb running MiXCR on the PCR reads. The top ten hold 0.56% of the sample, which has roughly 730,000 distinct CDR3 sequences, roughly 29% seen once. Sequenced: blood. The receptors come from a girl between 10 and 17 years old with multiple sclerosis.

The chain's CDR3 is CASSLGVGRAQETQYF. In nucleotides, the CDR3 is TGTGCCAGCAGCTTAGGAGTGGGACGGGCCCAAGAGACCCAGTACTTC. The chain combines TRBV7-2 with TRBJ2-5; D could derive from TRBD1 or TRBD2 (5 bases each). There are 16 residues in the CDR3. Germline lookup yields CDR1 SGHTA and CDR2 FQGNSA. Trimming took off 1 base at V and 1 base at J, with 13 bases between the two ends.

This clonotype was seen more than once but under ten times. The CDR3 loop is CAIAETGGVGELFF. The CDR3 bases are TGTGCCATCGCAGAGACAGGGGGCGTCGGGGAGCTGTTTTTT. V usage is TRBV10-3 and J usage is TRBJ2-2; 10 bases map to TRBD1. J lost 7 bases, V lost 8 bases, and 7 bases had no gene match. CDR1 and CDR2 from the germline V gene are ENHRY and SYGVKD. The CDR3 length is 14 residues.

The CDR3, as DNA: TGTGCCAGCAGCGGTGGGACAGGGAGATATCAGCCCCAGCATTTT. Translated: CASSGGTGRYQPQHF. V usage is TRBV2 and J usage is TRBJ1-5; 9 bases map to TRBD1. With 6 bases clipped from V and 5 bases from J, the junction kept 8 bases outside the gene matches. The germline gives CDR1 SNHLY, CDR2 FYNNEI. This CDR3 has 15 residues.

This clonotype has at least ten counts. This chain uses TRBV27 with TRBJ2-5; the D is unclear. Trimming pared 3 bases from V and 5 bases from J, leaving 4 bases between. In germline, CDR1 is MNHEY, CDR2 SMNVEV (reference sequence). This CDR3 comprises 11 residues. Here the CDR3 reads CASSFAETQYF. The CDR3 DNA is TGTGCCAGCAGTTTCGCGGAGACCCAGTACTTC.

This clonotype was seen only a few times. This chain uses TRBV28 with TRBJ2-5; 12 nucleotides agree with TRBD2. The V gene end was trimmed by 1 base and the J gene end by 5 bases; junction bases not matched to a gene: 2. CDR3 length: 15 residues. Germline V gene data show CDR1 as MDHEN and CDR2 as SYDVKM. CDR3 amino acids: CASSLSGLAGETQYF. CDR3 DNA: TGTGCCAGCAGTTTATCCGGACTAGCGGGGGAGACCCAGTACTTC. Drawing the rest from reference TRBV28 and TRBJ2-5, the complete variable domain is DVKVTQSSRYLVKRTGEKVFLECVQDMDHENMFWYRQDPGLGLRLIYFSYDVKMKEKGDIPEGYSVSREKKERFSLILESASTNQTSMYLCASSLSGLAGETQYFGPGTRLLVL.

This chain links TRBV2 with TRBJ1-1, with D possibly TRBD1 on 5 matching bases. From germline, CDR1 is SNHLY and CDR2 FYNNEI. The ends were cut back, 1 base at V and 4 bases at J, with 10 bases in the middle. The CDR3 consists of 14 residues. In DNA, the CDR3 is TGTGCCAGCAGTGAAGACAGGATCTTCACTGAAGCTTTCTTT. Translated, it gives CASSEDRIFTEAFF.

The rearrangement links TRBV6-4 to TRBJ1-1, with 11 bases that match TRBD1. V was clipped by 7 bases and J by 5 bases; unmatched bases: 9. Per the germline V gene, CDR1 is MRHNA and CDR2 is SNTAGT. The CDR3 sequence is 15 residues long. The CDR3 loop is CASNPKDRGQTEAFF. DNA of the CDR3: TGTGCCAGCAATCCTAAGGACAGGGGGCAAACTGAAGCTTTCTTT.

The J gene is TRBJ2-7, the V gene TRBV4-1; D unclear. V was trimmed by 1 base and J by 10 bases, leaving 23 bases between them. This CDR3 is built from 16 residues. Germline V gene lookup returns CDR1 MGHRA and CDR2 YSYEKL. The CDR3 coding sequence is TGCGCCAGCAGCCAAGGGGGATCCAACAGTCGGGTACCCCAGTACTTC. Translating gives CASSQGGSNSRVPQYF.

This clonotype was detected only a few times. The chain has TRBV15 and TRBJ2-1; 7 nucleotides align to TRBD1. This CDR3 comprises 17 residues. Looked up from germline, CDR1 is LNHNV and CDR2 is YYDKDF (reference sequence). V trimming: 3 bases; J trimming: 5 bases; junction bases outside the gene matches: 13. CDR3 in DNA: TGTGCCACCAGCAGGGGGATAGACAGGGAAGTTGACAATGAGCAGTTCTTC. It encodes CATSRGIDREVDNEQFF.

V gene TRBV7-2 combines with J gene TRBJ2-1; D is unclear. Germline CDR1 and CDR2: SGHTA and FQGNSA. CDR3 length: 12 amino acids. The V end lost 5 bases, the J end lost 6 bases, and 8 bases lay between the germline ends. Here the CDR3 reads CASSHVTNEQFF. The CDR3 bases are TGTGCCAGCAGCCACGTAACCAATGAGCAGTTCTTC.

This clonotype was picked up a small number of times. The V call is TRBV24-1, the J call TRBJ2-6; a weak D match, TRBD1 (6 bases). The ends were cut back, 2 bases at V and 4 bases at J, with 14 bases in the middle. CDR3 length: 17 residues. The germline V gene encodes CDR1 KGHDR and CDR2 SFDVKD. The CDR3 DNA is TGTGCCACCAGTGATTCAACAGGGCCTAGAGGGGCCAACGTCCTGACTTTC. Protein sequence: CATSDSTGPRGANVLTF.

This chain connects TRBV18 to TRBJ1-1; 9 bases map to TRBD1. The CDR3 is 16 amino acids. V shed 3 bases and J 6 bases; nucleotides not matched to a gene: 11. CDR1 is KGHSH, CDR2 LQKENI, per germline. CDR3 DNA: TGTGCCAGCTCACCTGTCCTAACAGGGGGCTGGTCTGAAGCTTTCTTT. Protein: CASSPVLTGGWSEAFF.

This rearrangement joins TRBV29-1 to TRBJ2-3; unclear D gene. Trimming shortened V by 3 bases and J by 0 bases, and 4 bases separated the two germline ends. Germline loops: CDR1 SQVTM, CDR2 ANQGSEA. This CDR3 region has 12 residues. The CDR3 is CSVDQSTDTQYF. The CDR3 region has the DNA TGCAGCGTTGACCAGAGCACAGATACGCAGTATTTT.

This clonotype was seen only a few times. This chain uses TRBV6-2 or TRBV6-3 with TRBJ2-1, with 11 bases fitting TRBD2. CDR3 length equals 16 residues. V was clipped by 4 bases and J by 6 bases; unmatched bases: 8. Germline CDR1 is MNHEY and CDR2 is SVGEGT. CDR3: CASSSFLAGGLNEQFF. In nucleotides, the CDR3 is TGTGCCAGCAGTTCCTTTCTAGCGGGAGGTCTCAATGAGCAGTTCTTC.

This clonotype was counted a single time. This chain joins TRBV20-1 and TRBJ1-6; TRBD1 matches at 9 bases. The CDR3 has 16 amino acids. V shed 6 bases and J 9 bases; nucleotides not matched to a gene: 15. The germline V gene has CDR1 DFQATT and CDR2 SNEGSKA (reference sequence). CDR3 bases: TGCAGTGCCCTACAACCCGGGACAGGGTTGACTTCACCCCTCCACTTT. Amino acid sequence: CSALQPGTGLTSPLHF.

This clonotype was recorded a few times. J is TRBJ2-7 and V is TRBV18, with no clear D. Trimming left V 5 bases short and J 6 bases short, with 14 bases between. Germline-derived CDR1 and CDR2 are KGHSH and LQKENI. CDR3 length equals 13 residues. The CDR3 bases are TGTGCCAGCTCATCGGACCGCCCCGGCGAGCAGTACTTC. Translation: CASSSDRPGEQYF.

V is TRBV5-5 and J is TRBJ1-1; D remains ambiguous. Trimming stripped 4 bases from V and 0 bases from J, with 19 bases between. The germline CDR1 and CDR2 sequences are SGHKS and YYEKEE (reference sequence). The CDR3 covers 17 residues. The CDR3 DNA reads TGTGCCAGCAGCCCCGAATTTGCGCTGGGGTTGAACACTGAAGCTTTCTTT. This encodes CASSPEFALGLNTEAFF.

V gene TRBV4-3 combines with J gene TRBJ2-1, with D perhaps TRBD1 (6 bases). The V gene lost 0 bases and the J gene lost 0 bases, with 15 bases spanning the gap. Germline values: CDR1 LGHNA, CDR2 YSLEER. The length of the CDR3 is 18 residues. CDR3 nucleotides: TGCGCCAGCAGCCAAGAGGCGTCAACAGGGCTCTCCTACAATGAGCAGTTCTTC. Translation gives CASSQEASTGLSYNEQFF.

This clonotype was seen many times. The V gene is TRBV4-1, the J gene TRBJ1-1, with D uncertain. CDR3 length: 10 amino acids. Trimming shortened V by 6 bases and J by 4 bases, and 3 bases separated the two germline ends. CDR1 is MGHRA and CDR2 is YSYEKL in the germline V gene. The CDR3 sequence: CASSGTEAFF. In DNA form, the CDR3 reads TGCGCCAGCAGTGGCACTGAAGCTTTCTTT.